This T cell receptor beta chain was sequenced during a study of T cells after yellow fever vaccination. About the study: Low-cell-number fractions underwent preparation using SMART-Seq v4 Ultra Low Input.

General study results and limits: It was the secondary response that reached its peak faster, day 5 versus 15, but it was weaker. Repertoires sorted by FACS could include abundant clonotypes that are contaminants from the bulk population.

Making TCR cDNA involved 5'RACE template switching, which added UMIs and a universal primer site. TCRdb reprocessed the 5' RACE reads via MiXCR and lists one record per CDR3 protein. The table records around 330,000 distinct CDR3 sequences, 3.6% of them present only once. V was shortened by 1 base and J by 11 bases, with 11 bases between the two germline ends. Germline CDR1 is SEHNR and CDR2 is FQNEAQ (reference sequence). CDR3 length: 13 residues. In this sample, this clonotype turned up many times. As yet, its antigen is unknown. The rearrangement uses TRBV7-9 and TRBJ1-4; D remains ambiguous. The material was PBMCs, obtained on the day of the yellow fever booster vaccination. This receptor was taken from a young man who received the YFV17D yellow fever vaccine. Here the CDR3 reads CASSLGQRRKLFF. CDR3 nucleotide sequence: TGTGCCAGCAGCTTAGGCCAGCGGAGGAAACTGTTTTTT.